This T cell receptor beta chain is from a study of T cells after yellow fever vaccination. This clonotype was seen only a few times. Antigen unknown. Each CDR3 protein is one row after TCRdb ran MiXCR on the 5' RACE reads. The repertoire holds 450,000 to 550,000 distinct CDR3 sequences, with around 21% as singletons. Unmatched junction bases numbered 7, after V lost 6 bases and J lost 8 bases. There are 15 residues in the CDR3. Germline CDR1 MNHEY, CDR2 SVGEGT. Findings and limits, study-wide: Peaking on day 5 versus 15, the secondary response was faster but weaker.

This sequence joins TRBV6-2 or TRBV6-3 and TRBJ2-1; TRBD2 matches 13 bases. This sample comprised PBMCs, obtained 15 days after the yellow fever booster vaccination. This TCR was sampled from a man aged 25 to 40 who received the YFV17D yellow fever vaccine. The CDR3, as DNA: TGTGCCAGCAGCACCGGACTAGCGGGAGTATATGAGCAGTTCTTC. It codes for CASSTGLAGVYEQFF.